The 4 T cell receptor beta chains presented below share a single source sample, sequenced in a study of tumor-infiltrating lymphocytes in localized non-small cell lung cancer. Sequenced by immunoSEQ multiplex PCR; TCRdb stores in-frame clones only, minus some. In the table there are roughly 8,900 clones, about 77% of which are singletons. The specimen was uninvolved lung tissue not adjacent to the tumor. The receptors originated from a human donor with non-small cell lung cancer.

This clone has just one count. The CDR3 is CASSQGAGRNTIYF. CDR3 nucleotides: TGCGCCAGCAGCCAGGGGGCAGGGAGAAACACCATATATTTT. The rearrangement joins TRBV4-1 to TRBJ1-3; possibly TRBD1 for D (6 bases). Per the germline V gene, CDR1 is MGHRA and CDR2 is YSYEKL. The CDR3 length is 14 residues. Between the trimmed V and J ends, which lost 3 bases and 5 bases, there was a span of 11 bases.

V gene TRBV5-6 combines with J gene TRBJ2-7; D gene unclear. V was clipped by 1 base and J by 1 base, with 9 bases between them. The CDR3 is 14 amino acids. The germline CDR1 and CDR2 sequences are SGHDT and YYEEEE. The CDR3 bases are TGTGCCAGCAGCTTGAAGACGTTATCCTACGAGCAGTACTTC. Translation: CASSLKTLSYEQYF.

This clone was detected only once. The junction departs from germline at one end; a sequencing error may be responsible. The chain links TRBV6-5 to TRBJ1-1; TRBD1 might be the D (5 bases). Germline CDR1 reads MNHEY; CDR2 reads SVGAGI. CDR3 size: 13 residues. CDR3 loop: CASSLGLGTRKVF. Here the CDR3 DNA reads TGTGCCAGCAGTTTGGGACTCGGCACGAGGAAGGTCTTT.

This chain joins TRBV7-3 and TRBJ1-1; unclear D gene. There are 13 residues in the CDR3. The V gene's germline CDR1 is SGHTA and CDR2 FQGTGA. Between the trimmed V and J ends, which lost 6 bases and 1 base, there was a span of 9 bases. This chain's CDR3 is CASSSTPNTEAFF. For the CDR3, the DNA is TGTGCCAGCAGTTCGACACCGAACACTGAAGCTTTCTTT.